Listed here are 15 T cell receptor beta chains from one sample, sequenced in a study of human thymus T cells. The table came from immunoSEQ multiplex PCR; TCRdb's copy has only in-frame clones and leaves some out. This table holds around 130,000 clones, around 94% found once. During corrective heart surgery, resections were taken, and the thymus tissue came from them. Source material: thymus tissue. These receptors came from a boy in the first two years of life with a congenital heart defect but otherwise immunologically healthy.

The CDR3 protein is CASSQDLARGGYTDTQYF. Written as DNA, the CDR3 is TGCGCCAGCAGCCAAGACCTGGCTCGCGGGGGTTATACAGATACGCAGTATTTT. The V and J genes are TRBV4-3 and TRBJ2-3; 7 bases align to TRBD2. With V trimmed by 0 bases and J by 3 bases, 12 bases remained unmatched. The CDR3 length is 18 residues. Germline CDR1 is LGHNA and CDR2 is YSLEER.

This chain joins TRBV6-1 and TRBJ1-2, with D possibly matching TRBD1 (5 bases). The V end lost 8 bases, the J end lost 3 bases, and 13 bases lay between the germline ends. Germline V CDR1 and CDR2: MNHNS, SASEGT. The CDR3 runs to 13 residues. CDR3 in amino acids: CASDQGSHYGYTF. Here the CDR3 DNA reads TGTGCCAGCGATCAGGGCTCTCACTATGGCTACACCTTC.

The rearrangement links TRBV29-1 to TRBJ2-3; TRBD2 is a possible D gene (6 bases). There are 14 residues in the CDR3. Germline loops: CDR1 SQVTM, CDR2 ANQGSEA. V was pared by 3 bases and J by 8 bases, with 18 bases between. The DNA of the CDR3 is TGCAGCGTTGAGGAGGACTACCGCAGGGCTACGCAGTATTTT. As protein: CSVEEDYRRATQYF.

The gene calls are TRBV5-6 and TRBJ1-2; a weak D match, TRBD1 (5 bases). This CDR3 region has 14 residues. Trimming pared 4 bases from V and 1 base from J, leaving 11 bases between. CDR1 is SGHDT, CDR2 YYEEEE, per germline. In DNA, the CDR3 is TGTGCCAGCAGCAGCCGGGACTGTAACTATGGCTACACCTTC. Protein: CASSSRDCNYGYTF.

J is TRBJ1-2 and V is TRBV5-1; D might be TRBD1 (6 bases). CDR3 length: 14 residues. V was cut by 3 bases and J by 2 bases, with 11 bases left in between. CDR1 SGHRS and CDR2 YFSETQ come from the germline V gene. The CDR3 protein is CASSSGRGNYGYTF. CDR3 sequence (DNA): TGCGCCAGCAGCTCCGGCAGGGGAAACTATGGCTACACCTTC.

The genes are TRBV5-1 and TRBJ1-5; no clear D. Germline values: CDR1 SGHRS, CDR2 YFSETQ. Between the trimmed V and J ends, which lost 0 bases and 0 bases, there was a span of 7 bases. The CDR3 spans 15 residues. For the CDR3, the DNA is TGCGCCAGCAGCTTGGGAGATTATAGCAATCAGCCCCAGCATTTT. This gives the protein CASSLGDYSNQPQHF.

The chain couples TRBV19 to TRBJ2-4; no definite D call. Germline-derived CDR1 and CDR2 are LNHDA and SQIVND (reference sequence). The ends were cut back, 2 bases at V and 7 bases at J, with 0 bases in the middle. The CDR3 contains 10 residues. The CDR3 DNA follows: TGTGCCAGTAGTATAAACATTCAGTACTTC. This sequence encodes CASSINIQYF.

The genes are TRBV7-7 and TRBJ2-5; the match to TRBD2 covers 9 bases. Germline V gene sequence: CDR1 SSHAT, CDR2 FNYEAQ (reference sequence). The CDR3 spans 17 residues. CDR3 residues: CATQEGGSGGIAETQYF. The CDR3 DNA reads TGTGCTACCCAGGAGGGAGGCAGCGGGGGGATCGCGGAGACCCAGTACTTC.

The chain has TRBV7-2 and TRBJ2-3; D call uncertain. The CDR3 totals 13 residues. The V and J ends lost 5 bases and 6 bases respectively, with 12 bases between them. Germline V CDR1 and CDR2: SGHTA, FQGNSA. In nucleotides, the CDR3 is TGTGCCAGCAGCCGATGGAATTGGGATACGCAGTATTTT. This gives the protein CASSRWNWDTQYF.

The V gene is TRBV7-2, the J gene TRBJ1-1; TRBD1 is a possible D gene (6 bases). Germline loops: CDR1 SGHTA, CDR2 FQGNSA. The CDR3 has 16 amino acids. V lost 5 bases and J 1 base, leaving 17 bases between the germline ends. The CDR3 loop reads CASSEQGGRRNTEAFF. Written as DNA, the CDR3 is TGTGCCAGCAGCGAACAAGGGGGGCGCAGGAACACTGAAGCTTTCTTT.

J is TRBJ1-2 and V is TRBV25-1; 8 nucleotides agree with TRBD1. CDR3 size: 14 residues. V was pared by 10 bases and J by 2 bases, with 9 bases of the junction left unmatched. Looked up from germline, CDR1 is MGHDK and CDR2 is SYGVNS. The CDR3 DNA follows: TGTGCCACCAAGGCAGGGGGCTCCAACTATGGCTACACCTTC. Translation gives CATKAGGSNYGYTF.

This chain connects TRBV6-1 to TRBJ2-2, with 7 nucleotides matching TRBD2. The CDR3 contains 15 residues. Germline V gene lookup returns CDR1 MNHNS and CDR2 SASEGT. J gave up 5 bases and V 4 bases, and 7 bases lay outside the gene matches. CDR3 in DNA: TGTGCCAGCAGTGTAAAATGGGGGGGGACCGGGGAGCTGTTTTTT. This codes for CASSVKWGGTGELFF.

V and J are TRBV7-3 and TRBJ2-5; no reliable D call. V lost 2 bases and J lost 0, with 10 bases in between. The CDR3 covers 15 residues. Germline CDR1 and CDR2: SGHTA and FQGTGA. The CDR3 DNA reads as TGTGCCAGCAGCTTAGACCCCGCGTACCAAGAGACCCAGTACTTC. Its protein is CASSLDPAYQETQYF.

The chain couples TRBV13 to TRBJ2-2; the D call may be TRBD1 or TRBD2 (5 bases each). CDR3 length: 19 amino acids. Trimming shortened V by 3 bases and J by 4 bases, and 24 bases separated the two germline ends. Germline V gene lookup returns CDR1 PRHDT and CDR2 FYEKMQ (reference sequence). In DNA, the CDR3 is TGTGCCAGCAGCTTTGCCTGGAGAACGGGGACCCCCGGCACCGGGGAGCTGTTTTTT. Its translation: CASSFAWRTGTPGTGELFF.

The rearrangement joins TRBV21-1 to TRBJ2-7; no check of the table's D call, TRBD1, against the DNA was made. TRBV21-1 constitutes a pseudogene. The CDR3 consists of 13 residues. The CDR3 sequence is CARLRDRGYGQYF. The CDR3 DNA reads TGTGCCAGGCTCCGGGACAGGGGGTACGGCCAGTACTTC.